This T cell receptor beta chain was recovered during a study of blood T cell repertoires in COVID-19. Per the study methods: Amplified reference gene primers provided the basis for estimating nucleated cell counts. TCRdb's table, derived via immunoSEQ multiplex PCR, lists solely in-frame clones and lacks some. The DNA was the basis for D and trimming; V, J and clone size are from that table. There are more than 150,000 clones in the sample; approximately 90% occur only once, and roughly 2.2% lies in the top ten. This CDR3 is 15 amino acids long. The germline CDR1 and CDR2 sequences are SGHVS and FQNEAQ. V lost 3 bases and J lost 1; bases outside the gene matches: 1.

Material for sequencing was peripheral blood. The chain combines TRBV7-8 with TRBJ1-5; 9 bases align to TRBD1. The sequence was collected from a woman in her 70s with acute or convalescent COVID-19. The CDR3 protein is CASSLGQGSNQPQHF. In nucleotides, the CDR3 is TGTGCCAGCAGCTTGGGACAGGGAAGCAATCAGCCCCAGCATTTT. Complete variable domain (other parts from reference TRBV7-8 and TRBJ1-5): GAGVSQSPRYKVAKRGQDVALRCDPISGHVSLFWYQQALGQGPEFLTYFQNEAQLDKSGLPSDRFFAERPEGSVSTLKIQRTQQEDSAVYLCASSLGQGSNQPQHFGDGTRLSIL.